A single sample is the source of the 23 T cell receptor beta chains below, sequenced in a study of blood T cell repertoires in COVID-19. Using immunoSEQ multiplex PCR, the repertoire was profiled, and TCRdb retains in-frame clones only, with some absent. The sample holds 150,000 to 200,000 clones; roughly nine tenths are singletons and the top ten take 1.2%. Material for sequencing was PBMCs or T cells enriched from blood (not recorded which). These receptors were taken from a human donor with acute COVID-19. The donor label of this sample is uncertain.

This chain joins TRBV6-1 and TRBJ2-1; D is possibly TRBD2 (6 bases). Germline V gene sequence: CDR1 MNHNS, CDR2 SASEGT. Trimming stripped 4 bases from V and 3 bases from J, with 16 bases between. This CDR3 is 16 amino acids long. CDR3 amino acids: CASSGTGGEGYNEQFF. The CDR3 coding sequence is TGTGCCAGCAGTGGAACCGGGGGAGAAGGCTACAATGAGCAGTTCTTC.

J is TRBJ2-7 and V is TRBV2; D is perhaps TRBD2 (5 bases). The CDR3 runs 14 residues. Trimming removed 4 bases from V and 3 bases from J, with 13 bases in between. Per germline, CDR1 SNHLY and CDR2 FYNNEI. The CDR3 sequence is CASSGLREYYEQYF. CDR3 in DNA: TGTGCCAGCAGTGGGCTAAGGGAGTACTACGAGCAGTACTTC.

The V and J genes are TRBV5-5 and TRBJ2-5; D gene ambiguous. Looked up from germline, CDR1 is SGHKS and CDR2 is YYEKEE (reference sequence). V was pared by 0 bases and J by 2 bases, with 14 bases between. This CDR3 comprises 16 residues. This chain's CDR3 is CASSLALGGAQETQYF. As DNA, the CDR3 is TGTGCCAGCAGCTTGGCTCTCGGCGGAGCGCAAGAGACCCAGTACTTC.

The chain joins TRBV7-8 to TRBJ1-1, with TRBD1 identical over 7 bases. In germline, CDR1 is SGHVS, CDR2 FQNEAQ. Trimming cost V 6 bases and J 1 base; bases outside gene matches: 8. The CDR3 spans 15 residues. CDR3 DNA: TGTGCCAGCAGAACAACTACAGGGGCGAACACTGAAGCTTTCTTT. Encoded protein: CASRTTTGANTEAFF.

The V gene is TRBV15, the J gene TRBJ2-4; tentatively, D is TRBD2 (5 bases). The CDR3 totals 16 residues. The germline V and J ends were trimmed by 1 base and 1 base, with 11 bases remaining between them. Germline V gene sequence: CDR1 LNHNV, CDR2 YYDKDF (reference sequence). The CDR3 sequence is CATSRGGGSAKNIQYF. Here the CDR3 DNA reads TGTGCCACCAGCAGAGGAGGCGGGTCGGCCAAAAACATTCAGTACTTC.

V gene TRBV4-1 combines with J gene TRBJ2-3; 9 bases are shared with TRBD1. The ends lost 0 bases at V and 5 bases at J; junction bases unmatched: 9. Germline V gives CDR1 MGHRA, CDR2 YSYEKL. The CDR3 totals 17 residues. CDR3 sequence reads: CASSQDSPGQGKDTQYF. DNA for the CDR3: TGCGCCAGCAGCCAAGATAGTCCGGGACAGGGAAAAGATACGCAGTATTTT.

This rearrangement joins TRBV6-5 to TRBJ1-1, with D maybe TRBD1 (6 bases). Germline V gene lookup returns CDR1 MNHEY and CDR2 SVGAGI. The CDR3 totals 15 residues. Trimming took 4 bases from V and 4 from J, leaving 16 bases between them. The CDR3 DNA reads TGTGCCAGCAGTTTCGAGCAGGGGATAGGCACTGAAGCTTTCTTT. It encodes CASSFEQGIGTEAFF.

V usage is TRBV18 and J usage is TRBJ2-4, with 10 bases aligning to TRBD1. Germline CDR1 reads KGHSH; CDR2 reads LQKENI. The J segment lost 2 bases and the V segment lost 6 bases, leaving 7 bases of the junction unmatched. The CDR3 sequence is 16 residues long. The CDR3 coding sequence is TGTGCCAGCTCCCCCCTGGGACAGGGGACCAAAAACATTCAGTACTTC. It yields the protein CASSPLGQGTKNIQYF. Full variable domain (remainder filled in from reference TRBV18 and TRBJ2-4): NAGVMQNPRHLVRRRGQEARLRCSPMKGHSHVYWYRQLPEEGLKFMVYLQKENIIDESGMPKERFSAEFPKEGPSILRIQQVVRGDSAAYFCASSPLGQGTKNIQYFGAGTRLSVL.

This clone has just one count. J is TRBJ1-1 and V is TRBV7-8; D not certain. CDR3 length: 14 residues. Germline values: CDR1 SGHVS, CDR2 FQNEAQ. V was trimmed by 1 base and J by 3 bases, leaving 9 bases between them. CDR3 DNA: TGTGCCAGCAGCTTAGGCAGGACTCACACTGAAGCTTTCTTT. Protein: CASSLGRTHTEAFF.

The gene calls are TRBV18 and TRBJ2-7; D is uncertain. The V end lost 2 bases, the J end lost 3 bases, and 20 bases lay between the germline ends. Germline CDR1 reads KGHSH; CDR2 reads LQKENI. CDR3 length equals 17 residues. CDR3 amino acids: CASSPELAVAENYEQYF. The CDR3 DNA reads as TGTGCCAGCTCACCAGAACTTGCAGTAGCAGAAAACTACGAGCAGTACTTC.

The chain employs TRBV27 and TRBJ1-1; 7 bases map to TRBD1. V was clipped by 7 bases and J by 5 bases; unmatched bases: 16. The V gene's germline CDR1 is MNHEY and CDR2 SMNVEV (reference sequence). The CDR3 is 16 residues long. The CDR3, as DNA: TGTGCCAGCAAAGTACAGGGGAGGCTTGGGGTGACTGAAGCTTTCTTT. As protein: CASKVQGRLGVTEAFF.

The genes are TRBV5-6 and TRBJ1-2; D might be TRBD1 (5 bases). Trimming left V 6 bases short and J 3 bases short, with 18 bases between. CDR1 and CDR2 from the germline V gene are SGHDT and YYEEEE. This CDR3 comprises 15 residues. CDR3 amino acids: CASISLAGSDYGYTF. CDR3 in DNA: TGTGCCAGCATTTCGCTTGCAGGGTCGGACTATGGCTACACCTTC.

The chain uses TRBV3-1 (or the pseudogene TRBV3-2) and TRBJ2-7; 10 nucleotides line up with TRBD2. The CDR3 is 15 residues long. V was pared by 1 base and J by 0 bases, with 0 bases of the junction left unmatched. The germline CDR1 and CDR2 sequences are LGHDT and YNNKEL (reference sequence). DNA for the CDR3: TGTGCCAGCAGCCAAGTAGCGGGGGGCTCCTACGAGCAGTACTTC. Amino acid sequence: CASSQVAGGSYEQYF.

The V and J genes are TRBV19 and TRBJ2-7, with 12 nucleotides matching TRBD2. In germline, CDR1 is LNHDA, CDR2 SQIVND (reference sequence). J was trimmed by 2 bases and V by 3 bases; bases with no gene match: 5. This CDR3 spans 16 amino acids. The CDR3 protein is CASSMALAGGPYEQYF. CDR3 DNA: TGTGCCAGTAGTATGGCACTAGCGGGGGGTCCCTACGAGCAGTACTTC.

This clone was observed a few times. The V call is TRBV5-6, the J call TRBJ1-2, with D unclear. The CDR3 runs 13 residues. The germline gives CDR1 SGHDT, CDR2 YYEEEE. Trimming left V 0 bases short and J 8 bases short, with 11 bases between. This chain's CDR3 is CASSLAAASGYTF. The CDR3 DNA reads as TGTGCCAGCAGCTTGGCGGCAGCTAGCGGCTACACCTTC.

This rearrangement joins TRBV10-3 to TRBJ1-2; the D is unclear. Per the germline V gene, CDR1 is ENHRY and CDR2 is SYGVKD. The CDR3 is 10 amino acids. V was clipped by 8 bases and J by 8 bases, with 9 bases between them. CDR3 sequence (DNA): TGTGCCATCGGCCGGGAGGGCTACACCTTC. Translating it yields CAIGREGYTF.

This sequence joins TRBV9 and TRBJ2-1; 10 nucleotides align to TRBD2. Looked up from germline, CDR1 is SGDLS and CDR2 is YYNGEE. V was pared by 4 bases and J by 3 bases, with 4 bases of the junction left unmatched. The CDR3 has 15 residues. The CDR3 region is CASSLGLAFYNEQFF. CDR3 DNA sequence: TGTGCCAGCAGCTTGGGACTAGCGTTCTACAATGAGCAGTTCTTC.

The chain couples TRBV7-8 to TRBJ2-7; the match to TRBD1 covers 8 bases. V was pared by 5 bases and J by 7 bases, with 16 bases of the junction left unmatched. Germline values: CDR1 SGHVS, CDR2 FQNEAQ. This CDR3 contains 16 residues. The CDR3 DNA is TGTGCCAGCAGCCCTATAGTGGGACAGGCGCCTATTGAGCAGTACTTC. Translation gives CASSPIVGQAPIEQYF.

The rearrangement uses TRBV18 and TRBJ1-1; a weak D match, TRBD1 (6 bases). Germline CDR1 is KGHSH and CDR2 is LQKENI. The CDR3 totals 13 residues. Trimming pared 4 bases from V and 4 bases from J, leaving 10 bases between. This CDR3 is CASSLKQGTEAFF. The CDR3 region has the DNA TGTGCCAGCTCACTTAAACAGGGCACTGAAGCTTTCTTT.

The V gene is TRBV19, the J gene TRBJ1-1, with D tentatively TRBD1 (6 bases). With 3 bases removed from V and 4 bases from J, the gap between germline ends came to 9 bases. The CDR3 runs 13 residues. In germline, CDR1 is LNHDA, CDR2 SQIVND (reference sequence). The CDR3 DNA is TGTGCCAGTAGTATTCTACAGGGCACTGAAGCTTTCTTT. Translated: CASSILQGTEAFF.

The chain carries TRBV6-5 and TRBJ1-5; TRBD1 aligns across 8 bases. The trim removed 5 bases at V and 1 base at J, leaving 4 bases unmatched. CDR1 and CDR2 from the germline V gene are MNHEY and SVGAGI. The CDR3 contains 15 residues. This CDR3 is CASSQGARSNQPQHF. CDR3 nucleotide sequence: TGTGCCAGCAGTCAGGGGGCGAGGAGCAATCAGCCCCAGCATTTT.

The chain carries TRBV25-1 and TRBJ1-2; D ambiguous. Germline V gene lookup returns CDR1 MGHDK and CDR2 SYGVNS. This CDR3 has 14 residues. Trimming left V 0 bases short and J 4 bases short, with 9 bases between. This CDR3 reads CASSEYGQVYGYTF. DNA of the CDR3: TGTGCCAGCAGTGAATATGGGCAGGTCTATGGCTACACCTTC.

The V gene is TRBV7-8, the J gene TRBJ1-6; TRBD1 agrees at 9 bases. CDR3 length equals 16 residues. V dropped 5 bases and J dropped 2; count of bases not matched to a gene: 4. Germline V gene sequence: CDR1 SGHVS, CDR2 FQNEAQ. The CDR3 is CASSRDRVAYNSPLHF. The CDR3 nucleotides read TGTGCCAGCAGCCGGGACAGGGTGGCCTATAATTCACCCCTCCACTTT.